This TCR beta chain was obtained from a study of blood T cell repertoires in COVID-19. Libraries were prepared by immunoSEQ multiplex PCR; TCRdb keeps only in-frame clonotypes and omits some of them. The table has about 320,000 clones, 86% seen once. From germline, CDR1 is MNHNS and CDR2 SASEGT. V shed 7 bases and J 12 bases; nucleotides not matched to a gene: 11. The CDR3 consists of 14 residues. Sequencing was performed on peripheral blood. This receptor was obtained from a woman between 50 and 59 years old with acute or convalescent COVID-19. V and J are TRBV6-1 and TRBJ1-4; 10 bases map to TRBD1. CDR3 sequence (DNA): TGTGCCAGCAAAATACCGGGACAGGGGTTTGAACTGTTTTTT. Translating gives CASKIPGQGFELFF.